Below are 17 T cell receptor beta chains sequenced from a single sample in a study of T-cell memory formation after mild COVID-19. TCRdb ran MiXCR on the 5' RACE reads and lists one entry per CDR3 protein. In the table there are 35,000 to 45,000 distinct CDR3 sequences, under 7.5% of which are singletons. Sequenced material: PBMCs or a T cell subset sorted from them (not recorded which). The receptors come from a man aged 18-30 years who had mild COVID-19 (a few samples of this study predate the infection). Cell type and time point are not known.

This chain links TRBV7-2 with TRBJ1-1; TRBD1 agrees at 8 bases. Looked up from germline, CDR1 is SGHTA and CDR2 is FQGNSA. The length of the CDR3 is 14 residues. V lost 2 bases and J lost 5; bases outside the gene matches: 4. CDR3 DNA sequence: TGTGCCAGCAGCTTAAGGACAGGGCCGACTGAAGCTTTCTTT. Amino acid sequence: CASSLRTGPTEAFF.

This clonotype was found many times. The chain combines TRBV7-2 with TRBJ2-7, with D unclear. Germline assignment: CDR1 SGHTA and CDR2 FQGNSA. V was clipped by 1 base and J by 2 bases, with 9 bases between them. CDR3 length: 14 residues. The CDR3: CASSLGAITYEQYF. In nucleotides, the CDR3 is TGTGCCAGCAGCTTAGGGGCCATCACCTACGAGCAGTACTTC.

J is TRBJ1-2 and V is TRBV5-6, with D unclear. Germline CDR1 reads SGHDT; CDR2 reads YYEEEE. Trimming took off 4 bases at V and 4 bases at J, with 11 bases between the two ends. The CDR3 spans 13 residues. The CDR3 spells CASSPVRTYGYTF. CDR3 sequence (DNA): TGTGCCAGCAGCCCAGTCCGGACCTATGGCTACACCTTC. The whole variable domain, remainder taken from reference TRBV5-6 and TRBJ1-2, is DAGVTQSPTHLIKTRGQQVTLRCSPKSGHDTVSWYQQALGQGPQFIFQYYEEEERQRGNFPDRFSGHQFPNYSSELNVNALLLGDSALYLCASSPVRTYGYTFGSGTRLTVV.

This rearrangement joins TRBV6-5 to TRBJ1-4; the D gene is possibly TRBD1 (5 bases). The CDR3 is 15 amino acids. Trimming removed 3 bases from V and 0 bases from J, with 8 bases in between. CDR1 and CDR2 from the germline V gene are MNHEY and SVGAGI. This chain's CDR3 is CASSYGGATNEKLFF. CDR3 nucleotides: TGTGCCAGCAGTTATGGGGGTGCAACTAATGAAAAACTGTTTTTT.

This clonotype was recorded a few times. The CDR3: CASSRDISTDTQYF. For the CDR3, the DNA is TGTGCCAGCAGTCGGGACATTAGCACAGATACGCAGTATTTT. The chain carries TRBV12-3 or TRBV12-4 and TRBJ2-3; maybe TRBD1 (6 bases). Between the trimmed V and J ends, which lost 5 bases and 0 bases, there was a span of 9 bases. The length of the CDR3 is 14 residues.

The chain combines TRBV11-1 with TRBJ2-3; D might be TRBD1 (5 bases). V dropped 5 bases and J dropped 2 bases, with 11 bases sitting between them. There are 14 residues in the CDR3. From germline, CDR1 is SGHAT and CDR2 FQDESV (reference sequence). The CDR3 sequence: CASSPDTPTDTQYF. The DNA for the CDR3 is TGTGCCAGCAGCCCGGACACTCCCACAGATACGCAGTATTTT.

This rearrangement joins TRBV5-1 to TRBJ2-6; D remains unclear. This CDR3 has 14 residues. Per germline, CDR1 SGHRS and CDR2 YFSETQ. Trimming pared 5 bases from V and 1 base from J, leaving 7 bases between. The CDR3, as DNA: TGCGCCAGCAGTGAGAGGTCTGGGGCCAACGTCCTGACTTTC. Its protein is CASSERSGANVLTF. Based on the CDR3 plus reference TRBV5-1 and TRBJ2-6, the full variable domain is KAGVTQTPRYLIKTRGQQVTLSCSPISGHRSVSWYQQTPGQGLQFLFEYFSETQRNKGNFPGRFSGRQFSNSRSEMNVSTLELGDSALYLCASSERSGANVLTFGAGSRLTVL.

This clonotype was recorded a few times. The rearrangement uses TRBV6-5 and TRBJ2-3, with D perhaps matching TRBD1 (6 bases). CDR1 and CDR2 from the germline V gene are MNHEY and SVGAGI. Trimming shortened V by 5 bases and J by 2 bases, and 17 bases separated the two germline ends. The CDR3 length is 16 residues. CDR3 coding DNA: TGTGCCAGCAGTCAGAAGGGGACACCAAACACAGATACGCAGTATTTT. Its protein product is CASSQKGTPNTDTQYF.

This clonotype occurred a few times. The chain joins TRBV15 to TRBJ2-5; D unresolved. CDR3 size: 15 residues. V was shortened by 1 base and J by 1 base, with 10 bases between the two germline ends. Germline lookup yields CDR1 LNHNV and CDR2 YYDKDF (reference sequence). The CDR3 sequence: CATSRGERVQETQYF. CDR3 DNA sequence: TGTGCCACCAGCAGAGGGGAAAGGGTCCAAGAGACCCAGTACTTC.

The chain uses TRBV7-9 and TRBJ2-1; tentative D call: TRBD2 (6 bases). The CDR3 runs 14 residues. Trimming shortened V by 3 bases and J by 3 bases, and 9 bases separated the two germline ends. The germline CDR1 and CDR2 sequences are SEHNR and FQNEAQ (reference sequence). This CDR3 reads CASSFGGDYNEQFF. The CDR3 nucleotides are TGTGCCAGCAGCTTCGGGGGTGACTACAATGAGCAGTTCTTC.

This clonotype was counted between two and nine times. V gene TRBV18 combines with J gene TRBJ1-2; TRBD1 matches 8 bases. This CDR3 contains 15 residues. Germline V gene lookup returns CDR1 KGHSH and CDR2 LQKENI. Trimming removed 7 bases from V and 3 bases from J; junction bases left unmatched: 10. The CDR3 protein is CASFSTGDGDYGYTF. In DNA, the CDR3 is TGTGCCAGCTTTTCGACAGGGGACGGCGACTATGGCTACACCTTC.

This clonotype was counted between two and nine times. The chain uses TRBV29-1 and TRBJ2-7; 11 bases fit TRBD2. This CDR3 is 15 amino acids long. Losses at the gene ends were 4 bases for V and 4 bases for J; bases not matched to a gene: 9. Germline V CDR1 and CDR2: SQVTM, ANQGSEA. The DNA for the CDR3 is TGCAGCGTTGGTGGACTAGCGGGTAACCCTTACGAGCAGTACGTC. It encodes CSVGGLAGNPYEQYV.

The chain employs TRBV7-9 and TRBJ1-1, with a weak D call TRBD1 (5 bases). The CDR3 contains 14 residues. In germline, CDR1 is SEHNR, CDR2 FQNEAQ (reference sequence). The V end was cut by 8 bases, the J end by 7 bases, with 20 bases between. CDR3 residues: CASLSGGGFSEAFF. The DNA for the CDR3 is TGTGCCAGCCTTTCTGGTGGGGGTTTCAGTGAAGCTTTCTTT. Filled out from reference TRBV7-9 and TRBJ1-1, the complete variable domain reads DTGVSQNPRHKITKRGQNVTFRCDPISEHNRLYWYRQTLGQGPEFLTYFQNEAQLEKSRLLSDRFSAERPKGSFSTLEIQRTEQGDSAMYLCASLSGGGFSEAFFGQGTRLTVV.

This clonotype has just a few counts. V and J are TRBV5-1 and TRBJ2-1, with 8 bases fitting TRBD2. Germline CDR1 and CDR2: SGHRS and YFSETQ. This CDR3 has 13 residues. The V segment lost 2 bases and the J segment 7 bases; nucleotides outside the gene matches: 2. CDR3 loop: CASSFGGANEQFF. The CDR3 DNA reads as TGCGCCAGCAGCTTCGGGGGGGCGAATGAGCAGTTCTTC.

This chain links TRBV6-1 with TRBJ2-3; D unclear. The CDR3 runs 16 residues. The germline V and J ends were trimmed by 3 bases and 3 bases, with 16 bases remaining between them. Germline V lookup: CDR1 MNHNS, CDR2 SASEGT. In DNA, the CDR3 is TGTGCCAGCAGTGATGTTATGGGCGGTCGTACAGATACGCAGTATTTT. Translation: CASSDVMGGRTDTQYF.

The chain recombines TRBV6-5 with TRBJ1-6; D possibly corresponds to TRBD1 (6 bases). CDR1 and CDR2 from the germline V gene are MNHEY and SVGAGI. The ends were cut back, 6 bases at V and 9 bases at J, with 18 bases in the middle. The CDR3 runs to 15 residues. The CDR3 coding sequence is TGTGCCAGCAGCCGACAAGGCAGGGGCTTTTCACCCCTCCACTTT. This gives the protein CASSRQGRGFSPLHF.

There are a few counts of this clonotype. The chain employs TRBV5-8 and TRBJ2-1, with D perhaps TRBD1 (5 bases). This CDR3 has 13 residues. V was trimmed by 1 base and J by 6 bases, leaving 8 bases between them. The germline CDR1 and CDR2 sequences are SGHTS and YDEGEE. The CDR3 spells CASSLFQGNEQFF. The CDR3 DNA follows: TGTGCCAGCAGCTTGTTTCAGGGCAATGAGCAGTTCTTC.